Sequencing of this T cell receptor beta chain was carried out in a study of identical twins. Germline V gene lookup returns CDR1 SGHDT and CDR2 YYEEEE. Trimming took 4 bases from V and 12 from J; bases not matched to a gene: 16. This CDR3 region has 16 residues. General observations from the study: Cross-sectional statistical analysis, not tracking of the same donors, underpinned the conclusions.

TCRdb ran MiXCR on the 5' RACE reads and lists one entry per CDR3 protein. The sample shows 150,000 or so distinct CDR3 sequences, 3% to 4.5% of them seen only once. This clonotype occurred many times. The target antigen is unknown. The V call is TRBV5-6, the J call TRBJ1-6; 7 nucleotides match TRBD1. The sequenced sample was memory T cells sorted from blood. The sequence came from a man between 18 and 29 years old in good health. CDR3 region: CASSATGQFGIGPLHF. CDR3 DNA: TGTGCCAGCAGCGCTACGGGACAGTTCGGGATCGGACCCCTCCACTTT.